This TCR beta chain was recovered during a study of blood T cell repertoires in COVID-19. Study information: Specimens from acute and convalescent COVID-19 originated in the United States, Italy and Spain. PBMCs, B-cell-depleted T cells, or T cells were the source of the cDNA or gDNA that made up the material.

Per the authors' pipeline: Reference gene primers were amplified, and this amplification served to estimate nucleated cell counts. This table comes from immunoSEQ multiplex PCR, and its TCRdb copy is limited to in-frame clones, with some not included. V, J and clone size reflect that table, while D and trimming were determined from the DNA. Seen here are about 54,000 clones, approximately 91% observed once, and the top ten hold 8.5%. The sequence came from a man aged 60 to 69 with active COVID-19. What was sequenced was peripheral blood.

The CDR3 nucleotides are TGTGCCAGCAGTCTGACTAGTTTGGGGTTTACCTACAATGAGCAGTTCTTC. Protein sequence: CASSLTSLGFTYNEQFF. The V and J genes are TRBV28 and TRBJ2-1, with D possibly matching TRBD2 (6 bases). V was shortened by 5 bases and J by 2 bases, with 19 bases between the two germline ends. The CDR3 spans 17 residues. The germline V gene has CDR1 MDHEN and CDR2 SYDVKM.